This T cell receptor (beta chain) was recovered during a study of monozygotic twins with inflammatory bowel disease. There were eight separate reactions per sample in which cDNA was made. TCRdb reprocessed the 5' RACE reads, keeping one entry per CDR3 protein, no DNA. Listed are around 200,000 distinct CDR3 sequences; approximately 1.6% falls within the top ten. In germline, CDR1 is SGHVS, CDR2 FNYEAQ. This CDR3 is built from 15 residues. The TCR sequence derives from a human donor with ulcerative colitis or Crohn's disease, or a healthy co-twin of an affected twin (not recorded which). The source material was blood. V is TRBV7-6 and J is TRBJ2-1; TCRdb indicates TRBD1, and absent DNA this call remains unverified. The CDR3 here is CASSFSGGAYNEQFF.